The T cell receptor (beta chain) described here comes from a study of OX40 agonist ivuxolimab in advanced cancers. For the wider study: Ivuxolimab was an agonistic, fully human IgG2 monoclonal antibody directed against OX40 (CD134), a costimulatory receptor. Intravenous ivuxolimab was administered to patients every 2 weeks at six dose levels: 0.01, 0.1, 0.3, 1.5, 3 and 10 mg/kg. Of the 50 to 55 patients in dose escalation, about 19 had hepatocellular carcinoma, approximately 15 had melanoma, 9 had renal cell carcinoma and 9 had head and neck cancer. In the dose-escalation cohort, 82.7% of patients were male, and the mean age was approximately 55 years, with a range of 23 to 79. Patients were allowed to have had prior anti-PD-1, anti-PD-L1 or anti-CTLA-4 therapy, and approximately 40% of the dose-escalation patients had been treated with checkpoint inhibitors. Partial responses occurred in three dose-escalation patients: two with cutaneous melanoma and one with hepatocellular carcinoma. The purpose of peripheral TCRbeta sequencing was to test whether ivuxolimab changed TCR sequence diversity and led to clonal T-cell expansion. The monotherapy dose-escalation portion (N of about 50 patients) of the phase I ivuxolimab trial is reported in the paper.

This clone was picked up one time. Which antigen it targets is not known. Nothing much larger sits one base from this clone, and base qualities are not available. The germline V gene gives CDR1 as MNHEY and CDR2 as SVGAGI. Unmatched junction bases come to 12, with V trimmed by 5 bases and J by 8 bases. The CDR3 holds 15 amino acids from the cysteine to the phenylalanine. Only the CDR3 part of the read is kept: 45 bases, read in frame from the first base. The trial excluded patients who had a history of autoimmune disease or who were on systemic immunosuppression. Peripheral blood for TCR sequencing was collected from all dose cohorts at baseline, on cycle 4 day 1, and on cycle 7 day 1. The samples were drawn from a first-in-human, open-label, multicenter phase I dose-escalation trial of ivuxolimab. The trial enrolled adults with locally advanced or metastatic head and neck squamous cell, hepatocellular, melanoma or renal cell carcinoma. Before TCR sequencing, CD4+ T cells and CD8+ T cells from peripheral blood were sorted into separate populations.

The paper as a whole reports these results and caveats: The antigen specificity of the clonally expanded peripheral T cells was not determined. After ivuxolimab, more expanded clones were found on average in CD8+ T cells than in CD4+ T cells. Low levels of normalized T-cell clonal expansion were also shown by some nonresponding patients. In the 0.1-3.0 mg/kg groups, partial responders were among the patients with the lowest normalized peripheral clonal expansion, particularly in CD8+ T cells. Clonal expansion of both CD4+ and CD8+ blood T cells was observed from baseline to week 6 at doses 0.1 to 3.0 mg/kg.

Genomic DNA was isolated from the sorted cells so that the TCRbeta CDR3 region could be sequenced. TCRbeta CDR3 regions were sequenced using the immunoSEQ Assay. In TCRdb, the immuneACCESS table is reduced to in-frame sequences with V and J assigned. These tables do not hold every clone; where another copy was compared, an unresolved V gene accounts for under half, and the others remain unexplained. The sample table contains roughly 76,000 clones; only one count was recorded for around 83% of them. Jointly, the top ten make up about 1.1% of the sample. The chain uses TRBV6-5 and TRBJ1-2, and TRBD1 matches 9 of the central bases. This specimen was CD4+ or CD8+ T cells sorted from blood, taken in a trial of the OX40 agonist ivuxolimab. The receptor was derived from an adult with an advanced solid tumor such as melanoma, head and neck, liver or kidney cancer. The nucleotide sequence reads TGTGCCAGCAGTGCACCCGCCGGGACAGGGCACGGCTACACCTTC. This yields the protein CASSAPAGTGHGYTF.